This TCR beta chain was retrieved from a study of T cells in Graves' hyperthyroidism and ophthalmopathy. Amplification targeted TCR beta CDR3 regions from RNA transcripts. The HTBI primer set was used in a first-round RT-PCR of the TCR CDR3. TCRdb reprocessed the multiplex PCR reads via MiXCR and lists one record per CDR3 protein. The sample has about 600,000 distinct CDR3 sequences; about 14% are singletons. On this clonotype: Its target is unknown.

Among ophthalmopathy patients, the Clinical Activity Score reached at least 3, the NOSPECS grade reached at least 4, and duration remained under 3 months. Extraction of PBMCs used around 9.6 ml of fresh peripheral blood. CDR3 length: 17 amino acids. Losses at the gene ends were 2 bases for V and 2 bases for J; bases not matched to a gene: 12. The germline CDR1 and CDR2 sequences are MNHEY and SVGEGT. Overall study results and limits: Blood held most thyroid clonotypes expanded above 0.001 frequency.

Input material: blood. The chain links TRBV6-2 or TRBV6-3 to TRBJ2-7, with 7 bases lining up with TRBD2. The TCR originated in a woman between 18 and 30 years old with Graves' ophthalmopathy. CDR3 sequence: CASSYGSGGRGTYEQYF. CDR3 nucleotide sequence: TGTGCCAGCAGTTACGGGTCTGGGGGGAGGGGAACCTACGAGCAGTACTTC.